The sample holds a few counts of the clone carrying this T cell receptor (beta chain). TCRdb re-called the PCR reads via MiXCR. The sample yields 35,000 to 50,000 clones, less than 5% seen once. This specimen comes from a study of metastatic and nonmetastatic thyroid tumors. All patients were untreated before thyroid surgery. CDR1 MNHEY and CDR2 SMNVEV come from the germline V gene (reference sequence). Unmatched junction bases numbered 2, after V lost 5 bases and J lost 1 base. The CDR3 is made up of 14 amino acids. What was sequenced was blood. The genes are TRBV27 and TRBJ1-1; TRBD1 matches 9 bases. This clonotype was sampled from a female donor with papillary thyroid cancer or a benign thyroid nodule (not recorded which). Some clones in this sample may be carry-over from other donors' samples. Here the CDR3 DNA reads TGTGCCAGCAGTACGGGACAGGGGAACACTGAAGCTTTCTTT. It encodes CASSTGQGNTEAFF.